A single sample is the source of the 26 T cell receptor beta chains below, sequenced in a study of T cell changes during pregnancy in multiple sclerosis. Generated by immunoSEQ multiplex PCR, the TCRdb table keeps only in-frame clones and is missing some. The sample has some 38,000 clones; 85% to 90% are singletons. This material consisted of CD4+ T cells from peripheral blood mononuclear cells, taken in the second trimester of pregnancy. All receptors come from a female donor with multiple sclerosis, enrolled in a pregnancy study.

This rearrangement joins TRBV7-3 to TRBJ2-2; 10 nucleotides agree with TRBD2. Trimming took 4 bases from V and 2 from J; bases not matched to a gene: 4. Germline CDR1 and CDR2: SGHTA and FQGTGA. This CDR3 has 16 residues. The CDR3 coding sequence is TGTGCCAGCAGCTCAGCGGGAGGGTTAAACACCGGGGAGCTGTTTTTT. Protein product: CASSSAGGLNTGELFF.

V and J are TRBV7-8 and TRBJ2-2, with 10 nucleotides matching TRBD1. The ends lost 5 bases at V and 2 bases at J; junction bases unmatched: 5. The CDR3 is 16 residues long. Looked up from germline, CDR1 is SGHVS and CDR2 is FQNEAQ. CDR3 nucleotides: TGTGCCAGCAGCCCCCGGGACAGGGGAAACACCGGGGAGCTGTTTTTT. It translates to CASSPRDRGNTGELFF.

The chain uses TRBV28 and TRBJ1-3, with a weak D call TRBD1 (6 bases). The CDR3 sequence is 15 residues long. V lost 6 bases and J lost 0, with 12 bases in between. The germline V gene encodes CDR1 MDHEN and CDR2 SYDVKM. As DNA, the CDR3 is TGTGCCAGCAGCGGACAGACCATCTCTGGAAACACCATATATTTT. Translation gives CASSGQTISGNTIYF.

The chain has TRBV11-2 and TRBJ1-1; D gene ambiguous. This CDR3 is 15 amino acids long. Germline V gene sequence: CDR1 SGHAT, CDR2 FQNNGV. Deletions cut 4 bases from V and 4 bases from J, with 16 bases between. The CDR3 nucleotides are TGTGCCAGCAGCTCCCTAGGAGGGTTAGGCACTGAAGCTTTCTTT. Amino acid sequence: CASSSLGGLGTEAFF.

V usage is TRBV19 and J usage is TRBJ2-1, with D hard to call. The CDR3 has 14 residues. V was pared by 6 bases and J by 5 bases, with 14 bases between. Germline V gives CDR1 LNHDA, CDR2 SQIVND (reference sequence). The CDR3 DNA sequence: TGTGCCAGTAGGGCCCGATCCTTCGACAATGAGCAGTTCTTC. Translation gives CASRARSFDNEQFF. The full variable domain, with the rest looked up from reference TRBV19 and TRBJ2-1, is DGGITQSPKYLFRKEGQNVTLSCEQNLNHDAMYWYRQDPGQGLRLIYYSQIVNDFQKGDIAEGYSVSREKKESFPLTVTSAQKNPTAFYLCASRARSFDNEQFFGPGTRLTVL.

This rearrangement joins TRBV19 to TRBJ1-2, with D perhaps TRBD1 (6 bases). This CDR3 contains 13 residues. V gave up 6 bases and J gave up 3 bases, with 11 bases separating them. In germline, CDR1 is LNHDA, CDR2 SQIVND (reference sequence). CDR3 loop: CASSKQGYYGYTF. CDR3 in DNA: TGTGCCAGTAGCAAACAGGGTTACTATGGCTACACCTTC.

The V call is TRBV19, the J call TRBJ1-2; D remains unclear. This CDR3 has 15 residues. Trimming cost V 5 bases and J 3 bases, with 16 bases left between them. Germline V gives CDR1 LNHDA, CDR2 SQIVND (reference sequence). CDR3 coding DNA: TGTGCCAGTAGTTCGGACGGACTGAGGGACTATGGCTACACCTTC. This codes for CASSSDGLRDYGYTF.

The chain recombines TRBV2 with TRBJ2-1; D is unresolved. Germline V gives CDR1 SNHLY, CDR2 FYNNEI. Trimming removed 3 bases from V and 1 base from J, with 7 bases in between. This CDR3 has 14 amino acids. The CDR3 DNA sequence: TGTGCCAGCAGTGATGCCGGTTCCTACAATGAGCAGTTCTTC. Protein sequence: CASSDAGSYNEQFF. Variable domain in full (rest from reference TRBV2 and TRBJ2-1): EPEVTQTPSHQVTQMGQEVILRCVPISNHLYFYWYRQILGQKVEFLVSFYNNEISEKSEIFDDQFSVERPDGSNFTLKIRSTKLEDSAMYFCASSDAGSYNEQFFGPGTRLTVL.

This chain connects TRBV15 to TRBJ1-2; no firm D call. Trimming took off 4 bases at V and 2 bases at J, with 11 bases between the two ends. This CDR3 spans 14 amino acids. Germline V CDR1 and CDR2: LNHNV, YYDKDF (reference sequence). For the CDR3, the DNA is TGTGCCACCAGCACCTACCCCGGGAACTATGGCTACACCTTC. It translates to CATSTYPGNYGYTF.

The J gene is TRBJ1-2, the V gene TRBV7-3; 10 nucleotides line up with TRBD1. The junction had 9 bases not matched to a gene; V was cut back by 6 bases and J by 2 bases. Germline assignment: CDR1 SGHTA and CDR2 FQGTGA. CDR3 length: 16 amino acids. CDR3 protein: CASSPTGTGVNYGYTF. The CDR3, as DNA: TGTGCCAGCAGTCCCACCGGGACAGGGGTCAACTATGGCTACACCTTC.

A few counts support this clone. The chain carries TRBV4-3 and TRBJ1-4, with 8 bases fitting TRBD1. Germline V gene lookup returns CDR1 LGHNA and CDR2 YSLEER. Unmatched junction bases numbered 12, after V lost 4 bases and J lost 8 bases. CDR3 length equals 16 residues. The CDR3 loop is CASSPISPDRGEKLFF. The DNA for the CDR3 is TGCGCCAGCAGCCCGATTTCCCCCGACAGGGGAGAAAAACTGTTTTTT.

The chain combines TRBV9 with TRBJ1-3; 8 bases are a match to TRBD1. The V segment lost 3 bases and the J segment 2 bases; nucleotides outside the gene matches: 7. The germline V gene encodes CDR1 SGDLS and CDR2 YYNGEE. The CDR3 runs 16 residues. CDR3 region: CASSGGQGRPGNTIYF. The CDR3 bases are TGTGCCAGCAGCGGAGGACAGGGAAGGCCTGGAAACACCATATATTTT.

J is TRBJ2-2 and V is TRBV6-1, with D maybe TRBD2 (6 bases). CDR1 is MNHNS, CDR2 SASEGT, per germline. The CDR3 extends over 15 amino acids. The V end lost 0 bases, the J end lost 6 bases, and 11 bases lay between the germline ends. The CDR3 loop is CASSEAIGGPGELFF. The CDR3 nucleotides read TGTGCCAGCAGTGAAGCAATAGGAGGGCCCGGGGAGCTGTTTTTT.

This chain connects TRBV5-8 to TRBJ1-4, with 8 bases aligning to TRBD1. Looked up from germline, CDR1 is SGHTS and CDR2 is YDEGEE. This CDR3 comprises 17 residues. The ends lost 4 bases at V and 4 bases at J; junction bases unmatched: 12. CDR3 in amino acids: CASSKGQGPSLNEKLFF. CDR3 DNA sequence: TGTGCCAGCAGCAAAGGACAGGGACCATCACTTAATGAAAAACTGTTTTTT.

The V and J genes are TRBV28 and TRBJ1-1, with D possibly TRBD1 on 6 matching bases. The V gene lost 7 bases and the J gene lost 3 bases, with 12 bases spanning the gap. Germline loops: CDR1 MDHEN, CDR2 SYDVKM. This CDR3 is 13 amino acids long. DNA of the CDR3: TGTGCCAGCACAGGGGTGGGAGACACTGAAGCTTTCTTT. Protein product: CASTGVGDTEAFF.

The V gene is TRBV7-9, the J gene TRBJ1-1; D gene ambiguous. Germline V gene data show CDR1 as SEHNR and CDR2 as FQNEAQ (reference sequence). V lost 5 bases and J 0 bases, leaving 13 bases between the germline ends. The CDR3 sequence is 15 residues long. The CDR3 sequence: CASSPWGEVNTEAFF. The DNA of the CDR3 is TGTGCCAGCAGCCCATGGGGAGAAGTGAACACTGAAGCTTTCTTT.

This clone showed up just once. The V and J genes are TRBV7-3 and TRBJ2-1; weak D call: TRBD2 (5 bases). The CDR3 length is 12 residues. Germline CDR1 SGHTA, CDR2 FQGTGA. The V end was cut by 2 bases, the J end by 7 bases, with 6 bases between. This CDR3 is CASSLSGNEQFF. The CDR3 nucleotides read TGTGCCAGCAGCTTATCGGGGAATGAGCAGTTCTTC. Using reference TRBV7-3 and TRBJ2-1 for the parts outside the CDR3, the full variable domain is GAGVSQTPSNKVTEKGKYVELRCDPISGHTALYWYRQSLGQGPEFLIYFQGTGAADDSGLPNDRFFAVRPEGSVSTLKIQRTERGDSAVYLCASSLSGNEQFFGPGTRLTVL.

The chain combines TRBV9 with TRBJ2-2; TRBD2 agrees at 14 bases. The ends lost 2 bases at V and 3 bases at J; junction bases unmatched: 6. CDR3 length equals 18 residues. Germline CDR1 SGDLS, CDR2 YYNGEE. The CDR3 region has the DNA TGTGCCAGCAGCGTCGGACTAGCGGGAGGACCCCACACCGGGGAGCTGTTTTTT. It codes for CASSVGLAGGPHTGELFF.

The V call is TRBV4-3, the J call TRBJ2-7, with TRBD2 identical over 8 bases. Trimming cost V 0 bases and J 9 bases; bases outside gene matches: 10. The germline V gene encodes CDR1 LGHNA and CDR2 YSLEER. The length of the CDR3 is 15 residues. The CDR3 region is CASSQDGLAGNRQYF. CDR3 nucleotide sequence: TGCGCCAGCAGCCAAGATGGGCTAGCGGGTAATAGGCAGTACTTC.

The gene calls are TRBV6-6 and TRBJ2-1; D not certain. The V end lost 6 bases, the J end lost 8 bases, and 11 bases lay between the germline ends. The CDR3 totals 12 residues. The V gene's germline CDR1 is MNHNY and CDR2 SVGAGI (reference sequence). In DNA form, the CDR3 reads TGTGCCAGCAGCCCTTTCTCGGATGAGCAGTTCTTC. Translating gives CASSPFSDEQFF.

The chain joins TRBV9 to TRBJ2-2; 7 bases align to TRBD2. Germline CDR1 reads SGDLS; CDR2 reads YYNGEE. The CDR3 contains 17 residues. Germline trimming cut 0 bases from V and 5 bases from J; bases unmatched to any gene: 10. The CDR3 loop is CASSVGLAAIKTGELFF. The CDR3 region has the DNA TGTGCCAGCAGCGTAGGTCTAGCGGCGATAAAAACCGGGGAGCTGTTTTTT.

There are a few counts of this clone. In DNA form, the CDR3 reads TGCAGTGCCCTGACAGGGAACACCATATATTTT. Translating gives CSALTGNTIYF. The chain has TRBV20-1 and TRBJ1-3; 7 bases line up with TRBD1. Looked up from germline, CDR1 is DFQATT and CDR2 is SNEGSKA (reference sequence). Trimming removed 6 bases from V and 7 bases from J; junction bases left unmatched: 3. This CDR3 spans 11 amino acids.

The V call is TRBV7-2, the J call TRBJ2-6; 7 positions agree with TRBD1. The CDR3 has 15 amino acids. The germline V gene encodes CDR1 SGHTA and CDR2 FQGNSA. V dropped 5 bases and J dropped 2; count of bases not matched to a gene: 3. The CDR3 DNA sequence: TGTGCCAGCAGCCTCGACAGGGCTGGGGCCAACGTCCTGACTTTC. This translates into CASSLDRAGANVLTF.

This clone has a handful of counts. The chain joins TRBV6-5 to TRBJ2-5; 7 nucleotides line up with TRBD1. CDR1 MNHEY and CDR2 SVGAGI come from the germline V gene. CDR3 length: 14 amino acids. V dropped 6 bases and J dropped 4; count of bases not matched to a gene: 8. The DNA of the CDR3 is TGTGCCAGCAGGATGGGGACAGCTCTAGAGACCCAGTACTTC. It yields the protein CASRMGTALETQYF.

The rearrangement uses TRBV6-1 and TRBJ2-7; TRBD2 aligns across 10 bases. This CDR3 spans 14 amino acids. Germline CDR1 and CDR2: MNHNS and SASEGT. The V gene end was trimmed by 5 bases and the J gene end by 7 bases; junction bases not matched to a gene: 8. Here the CDR3 reads CASSKREGLGEQYF. The CDR3 bases are TGTGCCAGCAGTAAGCGGGAGGGCCTGGGTGAGCAGTACTTC.

This chain joins TRBV7-9 and TRBJ2-5; a weak D match, TRBD1 (5 bases). Trimming took 6 bases from V and 1 from J, leaving 12 bases between them. The germline V gene encodes CDR1 SEHNR and CDR2 FQNEAQ (reference sequence). This CDR3 is built from 14 residues. CDR3 in amino acids: CASRKGAVQETQYF. Written as DNA, the CDR3 is TGTGCCAGCAGGAAAGGGGCAGTCCAAGAGACCCAGTACTTC.